These 25 T cell receptor beta chains came from one sample sequenced in a study of technical replicates of blood from several donors. Measured with immunoSEQ multiplex PCR; TCRdb has only the in-frame clones, and not every one. The data contain more than 90,000 clones, roughly 95% of them singletons. Sequenced: T cells isolated from PBMCs. The source is a human donor in good health.

This clone has just one count. The V gene is TRBV19, the J gene TRBJ2-7; D not resolved. Looked up from germline, CDR1 is LNHDA and CDR2 is SQIVND (reference sequence). The CDR3 runs 13 residues. Trimming cost V 2 bases and J 1 base, with 6 bases left between them. The DNA for the CDR3 is TGTGCCAGTAGTATAATCAGTTCCTACGAGCAGTACTTC. Translating gives CASSIISSYEQYF.

The V and J genes are TRBV7-2 and TRBJ2-1; TRBD2 aligns across 10 bases. Germline loops: CDR1 SGHTA, CDR2 FQGNSA. This CDR3 has 15 residues. Germline trimming cut 5 bases from V and 4 bases from J; bases unmatched to any gene: 5. The CDR3 sequence is CASSGAGGPYNEQFF. CDR3 DNA: TGTGCCAGCAGCGGAGCGGGAGGGCCTTACAATGAGCAGTTCTTC.

This clone was seen once. The J gene is TRBJ2-7, the V gene TRBV28; 14 bases are shared with TRBD2. V trimming: 4 bases; J trimming: 4 bases; junction bases outside the gene matches: 6. CDR1 and CDR2 (germline): MDHEN, SYDVKM. The CDR3 loop spans 16 amino acids. The CDR3 bases are TGTGCCAGCAGTTGGGGGACTAGCGGGAGAGCGTACGAGCAGTACTTC. Its protein is CASSWGTSGRAYEQYF.

The chain uses TRBV30 and TRBJ2-1; 7 bases agree with TRBD2. The CDR3 consists of 14 residues. With 5 bases clipped from V and 4 bases from J, the junction kept 8 bases outside the gene matches. Per the germline V gene, CDR1 is GTSNPN and CDR2 is SVGIG (reference sequence). In DNA form, the CDR3 reads TGTGCCTGGGTTCTAGCGGAGTCTTACAATGAGCAGTTCTTC. Protein sequence: CAWVLAESYNEQFF.

The genes are TRBV5-6 and TRBJ1-5; 7 positions agree with TRBD1. The CDR3 runs to 13 residues. The germline gives CDR1 SGHDT, CDR2 YYEEEE. The V and J ends lost 0 bases and 11 bases, in that order; junction bases with no gene match: 5. CDR3 sequence (DNA): TGTGCCAGCAGCTTGGTAGGGGGCAGGGCCCAGCATTTT. Residues: CASSLVGGRAQHF.

The chain joins TRBV6-4 to TRBJ2-3; D is uncertain. Germline CDR1 reads MRHNA; CDR2 reads SNTAGT. The length of the CDR3 is 14 residues. Trimming removed 0 bases at V and 0 bases at J, with 4 bases between. The CDR3 DNA reads TGTGCCAGCAGTGACTCCGGGAGCACAGATACGCAGTATTTT. Translation gives CASSDSGSTDTQYF.

This clone was picked up one time. The chain carries TRBV27 and TRBJ1-5; 7 bases align to TRBD1. Germline CDR1 MNHEY, CDR2 SMNVEV (reference sequence). The CDR3 loop spans 15 amino acids. V was clipped by 0 bases and J by 4 bases; unmatched bases: 3. The CDR3 sequence: CASSLSTTGNQPQHF. The CDR3 DNA is TGTGCCAGCAGTTTATCGACGACAGGGAATCAGCCCCAGCATTTT.

Of note for this clone: Compared with germline, one end of the junction differs, possibly owing to a read error. J is TRBJ2-2 and V is TRBV7-7; D is perhaps TRBD2 (6 bases). Germline V gives CDR1 SSHAT, CDR2 FNYEAQ (reference sequence). The CDR3 extends over 14 amino acids. CDR3 sequence: CASSLGTSSGELFF. CDR3 in DNA: TGTGCTAGCAGCTTAGGAACTAGCTCCGGGGAGCTGTTTTTT.

This chain connects TRBV9 to TRBJ2-5; D not resolved. The CDR3 has 11 residues. Germline V CDR1 and CDR2: SGDLS, YYNGEE. V lost 4 bases, J lost 3 bases, and 4 bases lay in between. The CDR3 region has the DNA TGTGCCAGCAGCTCAAAAGAGACCCAGTACTTC. Amino acids: CASSSKETQYF.

J is TRBJ1-5 and V is TRBV2; 8 nucleotides align to TRBD1. V lost 6 bases, J lost 0 bases, and 10 bases stayed unmatched. The CDR3 contains 17 residues. CDR1 SNHLY and CDR2 FYNNEI come from the germline V gene. This CDR3 is CASRGTGGVHSNQPQHF. The CDR3, as DNA: TGTGCCAGCAGAGGCACAGGGGGGGTCCATAGCAATCAGCCCCAGCATTTT.

CDR3: CASSRDWAGNTIYF. The CDR3, as DNA: TGTGCCAGTTCGCGGGACTGGGCTGGAAACACCATATATTTT. The gene calls are TRBV19 and TRBJ1-3; weak D call: TRBD1 (5 bases). CDR1 is LNHDA and CDR2 is SQIVND in the germline V gene (reference sequence). V shed 8 bases and J shed 2 bases, with 13 bases lying between them. This CDR3 contains 14 residues.

This rearrangement joins TRBV10-3 to TRBJ2-1; D might be TRBD1 (5 bases). Germline loops: CDR1 ENHRY, CDR2 SYGVKD. Trimming took 4 bases from V and 2 from J, leaving 6 bases between them. The CDR3 is 13 residues long. In DNA, the CDR3 is TGTGCCATCAGTGGACAGACCTACAATGAGCAGTTCTTC. This translates into CAISGQTYNEQFF.

The V gene is TRBV30, the J gene TRBJ2-1; TRBD2 matches at 8 bases. The trim removed 4 bases at V and 7 bases at J, leaving 6 bases unmatched. CDR3 length: 13 residues. Germline CDR1 GTSNPN, CDR2 SVGIG (reference sequence). The CDR3 is CAWTSGRGNEQFF. DNA for the CDR3: TGTGCCTGGACCAGCGGGAGAGGGAATGAGCAGTTCTTC.

V is TRBV18 and J is TRBJ2-1; 7 nucleotides match TRBD1. The CDR3 is 12 residues long. The V gene end was trimmed by 5 bases and the J gene end by 7 bases; junction bases not matched to a gene: 2. The germline gives CDR1 KGHSH, CDR2 LQKENI. The CDR3 region has the DNA TGTGCCAGCTCAGTACAGGGGAATGAGCAGTTCTTC. Encoded protein: CASSVQGNEQFF.

This chain links TRBV4-2 with TRBJ2-7, with D possibly being TRBD1 (6 bases). This CDR3 contains 15 residues. V lost 0 bases, J lost 5 bases, and 14 bases lay in between. Germline values: CDR1 LGHNA, CDR2 YNFKEQ. The CDR3 loop is CASSQERQVVDEQYF. DNA for the CDR3: TGTGCCAGCAGCCAAGAGCGACAGGTAGTCGACGAGCAGTACTTC.

This chain uses TRBV7-6 with TRBJ1-1; D ambiguous. V gave up 5 bases and J gave up 0 bases, with 7 bases separating them. The length of the CDR3 is 13 residues. Germline values: CDR1 SGHVS, CDR2 FNYEAQ. The CDR3 nucleotides read TGTGCCAGCAGCCCTTCGTTGAACACTGAAGCTTTCTTT. As protein: CASSPSLNTEAFF.

This chain connects TRBV6-6 to TRBJ1-2; 8 bases line up with TRBD1. The CDR3 runs 14 residues. With 7 bases clipped from V and 4 bases from J, the junction kept 8 bases outside the gene matches. Germline values: CDR1 MNHNY, CDR2 SVGAGI (reference sequence). CDR3 protein: CASKDRGGIYGYTF. Written as DNA, the CDR3 is TGTGCCAGCAAAGACAGGGGCGGGATCTATGGCTACACCTTC.

A remark on this clone: Other nucleotide sequences in the sample specify the same CDR3. This chain joins TRBV4-3 and TRBJ1-1, with D tentatively TRBD1 (5 bases). CDR1 LGHNA and CDR2 YSLEER come from the germline V gene. V lost 1 base and J lost 8, with 17 bases in between. The CDR3 is made up of 15 amino acids. The CDR3 sequence: CASSQAYLPRAEAFF. In DNA form, the CDR3 reads TGCGCCAGCAGCCAAGCCTACCTGCCCAGGGCGGAAGCTTTCTTT.

The chain couples TRBV9 to TRBJ2-1, with TRBD2 as a possible D gene (6 bases). The CDR3 has 16 amino acids. Per germline, CDR1 SGDLS and CDR2 YYNGEE. V was pared by 0 bases and J by 2 bases, with 12 bases between. CDR3 protein: CASSVGKTGAYNEQFF. The CDR3 region has the DNA TGTGCCAGCAGCGTAGGGAAGACGGGGGCCTACAATGAGCAGTTCTTC. Variable domain in full (rest from reference TRBV9 and TRBJ2-1): DSGVTQTPKHLITATGQRVTLRCSPRSGDLSVYWYQQSLDQGLQFLIQYYNGEERAKGNILERFSAQQFPDLHSELNLSSLELGDSALYFCASSVGKTGAYNEQFFGPGTRLTVL.

The chain couples TRBV5-4 to TRBJ2-7, with 8 bases aligning to TRBD1. This CDR3 has 14 residues. From germline, CDR1 is SGHNT and CDR2 YYREEE (reference sequence). Losses at the gene ends were 0 bases for V and 3 bases for J; bases not matched to a gene: 2. In nucleotides, the CDR3 is TGTGCCAGCAGCTTGGGAGACAGGGGCTACGAGCAGTACTTC. Its translation: CASSLGDRGYEQYF.

The CDR3 region is CASSQVSGSTDTQYF. The CDR3 DNA is TGCGCCAGCAGCCAAGTTAGCGGTAGCACAGATACGCAGTATTTT. The chain carries TRBV4-3 and TRBJ2-3; D may be TRBD2 (6 bases). V was pared by 1 base and J by 0 bases, with 8 bases between. The CDR3 spans 15 residues. Germline V gene lookup returns CDR1 LGHNA and CDR2 YSLEER.

This chain links TRBV13 with TRBJ2-1; D remains unclear. This CDR3 spans 14 amino acids. Trimming took off 2 bases at V and 7 bases at J, with 12 bases between the two ends. Germline loops: CDR1 PRHDT, CDR2 FYEKMQ (reference sequence). The CDR3, as DNA: TGTGCCAGCAGCTTATTTGAACAGTTTAATGAGCAGTTCTTC. Residues: CASSLFEQFNEQFF.

The chain is built from TRBV28 and TRBJ2-7, with D perhaps matching TRBD1 (5 bases). V was clipped by 6 bases and J by 5 bases, with 11 bases between them. Germline CDR1 and CDR2: MDHEN and SYDVKM. CDR3 length: 12 residues. The CDR3: CASSQGGHEQYF. The CDR3 DNA reads TGTGCCAGCAGCCAGGGTGGGCACGAGCAGTACTTC.

V usage is TRBV5-6 and J usage is TRBJ2-2, with TRBD1 identical over 7 bases. The CDR3 runs 16 residues. After removal of 0 bases from V and 4 bases from J, the junction contained 6 bases not matched to a gene. Germline CDR1 reads SGHDT; CDR2 reads YYEEEE. DNA of the CDR3: TGTGCCAGCAGCTTGGGGGGGACAGAACTCACCGGGGAGCTGTTTTTT. Translating gives CASSLGGTELTGELFF.

The rearrangement joins TRBV7-8 to TRBJ2-2; 9 positions match TRBD2. V shed 5 bases and J 7 bases; nucleotides not matched to a gene: 8. In germline, CDR1 is SGHVS, CDR2 FQNEAQ. This CDR3 has 15 residues. The DNA of the CDR3 is TGTGCCAGCAGCCCAAGACTAGCGGACGGCGGGGAGCTGTTTTTT. This encodes CASSPRLADGGELFF.